The present T cell receptor beta chain was sequenced within a study of patients and donors after allogeneic stem cell transplantation (dated by TCRdb to the early 2020s). Library method: RT-PCR. Sequencing was carried out with a NextSeq 550. Starting from the raw public reads, TCRdb applied fastp trimming at Q25, assembled clones with MiXCR and retained in-frame beta chains. All rows with the same CDR3 protein become a single entry with the most common DNA and genes. The sample has roughly 190,000 distinct CDR3 sequences on record, 41% of them singletons. 33% of the sample is held by the ten biggest clonotypes. The sample holds a few counts of this clonotype. Its antigen is not yet known. Per-base quality was not reported, and no clone a single base away is much larger than it. Specimen: blood, either unsorted or a sorted T cell fraction (not recorded which). This receptor was obtained from a human donor who was either an allogeneic HSCT recipient or a stem cell or donor lymphocyte infusion donor (not recorded which). It is not recorded whose cells these are; they may come from a transplant donor.

CDR3 protein: CASPGQGCSPLHF. DNA sequence: TGTGCCTCCCCGGGACAGGGATGTTCACCCCTCCACTTT. The chain joins TRBV5-6 to TRBJ1-6; TRBD1 lines up with 9 middle nucleotides. From the cysteine up to the phenylalanine, the CDR3 has a length of 13 residues. Left in the record is the CDR3 DNA by itself, 39 bases read in frame from the first base. Based on the germline V gene, the CDR1 and CDR2 sequences are SGHDT and YYEEEE. Ends trimmed: V by 10 bases, J by 9 bases; bases unmatched to a gene: 8.